The rows below give T cell receptor beta chains drawn from one sample of a study of OX40 agonist ivuxolimab in advanced cancers. Sequenced by immunoSEQ multiplex PCR; TCRdb stores in-frame clones only, minus some. The sample carries 77,000 or so clones, 90% recorded once. The sample in question was CD4+ or CD8+ T cells sorted from blood, obtained in a trial of the OX40 agonist ivuxolimab. Source of these receptors: an adult with an advanced solid tumor such as melanoma, head and neck, liver or kidney cancer. The CDR3 runs from the conserved cysteine through the conserved F or W. Fields, in order: D gene, V gene, clone size, J gene, CDR3 length, CDR3 protein, CDR3 DNA. D genes are given only for firm matches. Not all rows give a size; the values are once, few, many and, for expanded clones, a class.

d_call: TRBD2; v_call: TRBV5-1; clone_size: -; j_call: TRBJ2-1; cdr3_length: 18; cdr3_aa: CASNPTNPAGGFSNEQFF; cdr3_nt: TGCGCCAGCAACCCCACCAACCCAGCGGGAGGGTTTAGCAATGAGCAGTTCTTC
d_call: -; v_call: TRBV6-6; clone_size: -; j_call: TRBJ2-5; cdr3_length: 14; cdr3_aa: CASSFVLKEETQYF; cdr3_nt: TGTGCCAGCAGTTTTGTGCTGAAGGAGGAGACCCAGTACTTC
d_call: TRBD1; v_call: TRBV10-3; clone_size: -; j_call: TRBJ2-2; cdr3_length: 15; cdr3_aa: CAISDRDRGGGELFF; cdr3_nt: TGTGCCATCAGTGATCGAGACAGGGGTGGCGGGGAGCTGTTTTTT
d_call: TRBD1; v_call: TRBV5-1; clone_size: -; j_call: TRBJ1-2; cdr3_length: 14; cdr3_aa: CASSLQGENYGYTF; cdr3_nt: TGCGCCAGCAGCTTACAGGGGGAGAACTATGGCTACACCTTC
d_call: TRBD2; v_call: TRBV6-1; clone_size: -; j_call: TRBJ2-5; cdr3_length: 15; cdr3_aa: CASSEADSGRETQYF; cdr3_nt: TGTGCCAGCAGTGAAGCCGATAGCGGGAGGGAGACCCAGTACTTC
d_call: TRBD2; v_call: TRBV11-1; clone_size: once; j_call: TRBJ2-1; cdr3_length: 15; cdr3_aa: CASSSSGRAYNEQFF; cdr3_nt: TGTGCCAGCAGTTCTAGCGGGAGGGCTTACAATGAGCAGTTCTTC
d_call: -; v_call: TRBV7-3; clone_size: -; j_call: TRBJ2-1; cdr3_length: 13; cdr3_aa: CASSSQRYNEQFF; cdr3_nt: TGTGCCAGCAGCTCCCAACGCTACAATGAGCAGTTCTTC
d_call: -; v_call: TRBV11-3; clone_size: -; j_call: TRBJ2-5; cdr3_length: 17; cdr3_aa: CASSLDFGTGREETQYF; cdr3_nt: TGTGCCAGCAGCTTAGATTTCGGAACAGGGAGGGAAGAGACCCAGTACTTC
d_call: -; v_call: TRBV4-2; clone_size: once; j_call: TRBJ2-7; cdr3_length: 15; cdr3_aa: CASSQGSGSSYEQYF; cdr3_nt: TGTGCCAGCAGCCAAGGAAGCGGCAGCTCCTACGAGCAGTACTTC
d_call: TRBD1; v_call: TRBV6-5; clone_size: -; j_call: TRBJ1-2; cdr3_length: 15; cdr3_aa: CASSYSKDRGYGYTF; cdr3_nt: TGTGCCAGCAGTTACTCGAAGGACAGGGGGTATGGCTACACCTTC
d_call: -; v_call: TRBV11-3; clone_size: once; j_call: TRBJ2-5; cdr3_length: 15; cdr3_aa: CASRGYRAWGETQYF; cdr3_nt: TGTGCCAGCAGAGGTTATCGAGCCTGGGGGGAGACCCAGTACTTC
d_call: -; v_call: TRBV5-5; clone_size: once; j_call: TRBJ2-3; cdr3_length: 14; cdr3_aa: CASSLGSGTDTQYF; cdr3_nt: TGTGCCAGCAGCTTGGGTTCCGGCACAGATACGCAGTATTTT
d_call: -; v_call: TRBV25-1; clone_size: -; j_call: TRBJ2-7; cdr3_length: 16; cdr3_aa: CASSEYKGITTYEQYF; cdr3_nt: TGTGCCAGCAGTGAATATAAAGGGATAACAACCTACGAGCAGTACTTC
d_call: -; v_call: TRBV7-2; clone_size: -; j_call: TRBJ2-3; cdr3_length: 14; cdr3_aa: CASSLNSPTDTQYF; cdr3_nt: TGTGCCAGCAGCTTAAACTCACCCACAGATACGCAGTATTTT
d_call: -; v_call: TRBV30; clone_size: -; j_call: TRBJ2-5; cdr3_length: 12; cdr3_aa: CAWSVYRQTSYF; cdr3_nt: TGTGCCTGGAGTGTATATCGTCAGACTAGTTACTTC
d_call: TRBD1; v_call: TRBV5-1; clone_size: -; j_call: TRBJ2-2; cdr3_length: 15; cdr3_aa: CASSLVQGGTGELFF; cdr3_nt: TGCGCCAGCAGCTTGGTACAGGGGGGCACCGGGGAGCTGTTTTTT